The next 30 T cell receptor beta chains were all read from a single sample in a study of OX40 agonist ivuxolimab in advanced cancers. The repertoire was sequenced with immunoSEQ multiplex PCR; TCRdb's copy has only in-frame clones and lacks some. The sample lists 41,000 or so clones; around four fifths were seen once. Sequences were derived from CD4+ or CD8+ T cells sorted from blood, sampled in a trial of the OX40 agonist ivuxolimab. These receptors originate from an adult with an advanced solid tumor such as melanoma, head and neck, liver or kidney cancer.

The J gene is TRBJ2-4, the V gene TRBV28; TRBD1 matches at 11 bases. From germline, CDR1 is MDHEN and CDR2 SYDVKM. Trimming at V came to 2 bases and at J to 4 bases, leaving 4 bases not matched to a gene. This CDR3 spans 16 amino acids. In nucleotides, the CDR3 is TGTGCCAGCAGTTTAGTCGGACAGGGGGCAAAAAACATTCAGTACTTC. Its translation is CASSLVGQGAKNIQYF.

The chain links TRBV28 to TRBJ1-2; 7 bases align to TRBD1. V was pared by 5 bases and J by 5 bases, with 11 bases of the junction left unmatched. Germline CDR1 is MDHEN and CDR2 is SYDVKM. The CDR3 spans 15 residues. CDR3 residues: CASSPPIPGQYGYTF. As DNA, the CDR3 is TGTGCCAGCAGTCCACCGATCCCGGGACAGTATGGCTACACCTTC.

The rearrangement links TRBV2 to TRBJ2-1, with TRBD2 matching 13 bases. CDR3 length: 15 residues. V gave up 5 bases and J gave up 7 bases; unmatched junction bases: 5. Germline V CDR1 and CDR2: SNHLY, FYNNEI. The CDR3 DNA follows: TGTGCCAGCAGTCAGGGACTAGCGGGAAGTAATGAGCAGTTCTTC. Its translation is CASSQGLAGSNEQFF.

This chain uses TRBV5-1 with TRBJ1-2, with D maybe TRBD1 (6 bases). CDR1 and CDR2 from the germline V gene are SGHRS and YFSETQ. This CDR3 is 15 amino acids long. Trimming pared 1 base from V and 3 bases from J, leaving 13 bases between. This chain's CDR3 is CASSLSSGDHYGYTF. CDR3 nucleotide sequence: TGCGCCAGCAGCTTGTCTTCAGGGGATCACTATGGCTACACCTTC. Based on the CDR3 plus reference TRBV5-1 and TRBJ1-2, the full variable domain is KAGVTQTPRYLIKTRGQQVTLSCSPISGHRSVSWYQQTPGQGLQFLFEYFSETQRNKGNFPGRFSGRQFSNSRSEMNVSTLELGDSALYLCASSLSSGDHYGYTFGSGTRLTVV.

This rearrangement joins TRBV15 to TRBJ1-1; D not certain. Germline V gene data show CDR1 as LNHNV and CDR2 as YYDKDF (reference sequence). The CDR3 is made up of 14 amino acids. The V and J ends lost 5 bases and 1 base respectively, with 11 bases between them. CDR3 coding DNA: TGTGCCACCAGCCAAGAAAGTCAGAACACTGAAGCTTTCTTT. This codes for CATSQESQNTEAFF. Using reference TRBV15 and TRBJ1-1 for the parts outside the CDR3, the full variable domain is DAMVIQNPRYQVTQFGKPVTLSCSQTLNHNVMYWYQQKSSQAPKLLFHYYDKDFNNEADTPDNFQSRRPNTSFCFLDIRSPGLGDTAMYLCATSQESQNTEAFFGQGTRLTVV.

The J gene is TRBJ2-1, the V gene TRBV5-4; D not certain. Germline V gives CDR1 SGHNT, CDR2 YYREEE (reference sequence). Trimming pared 4 bases from V and 6 bases from J, leaving 8 bases between. The CDR3 is 12 amino acids. CDR3 sequence: CASSTPVNEQFF. CDR3 DNA sequence: TGTGCCAGCAGCACACCCGTCAATGAGCAGTTCTTC.

A single count supports this clone. The chain links TRBV6-5 to TRBJ2-7; D is perhaps TRBD2 (6 bases). V was shortened by 2 bases and J by 0 bases, with 8 bases between the two germline ends. The CDR3 runs to 14 residues. Germline CDR1 is MNHEY and CDR2 is SVGAGI. The CDR3 here is CASSYGGTSYEQYF. The CDR3 DNA follows: TGTGCCAGCAGTTACGGCGGGACCTCCTACGAGCAGTACTTC.

The V gene is TRBV5-1, the J gene TRBJ2-7, with D possibly called TRBD1 or TRBD2 (6 bases each). Trimming cost V 0 bases and J 0 bases, with 10 bases left between them. CDR1 SGHRS and CDR2 YFSETQ come from the germline V gene. The CDR3 loop spans 15 amino acids. Here the CDR3 reads CASSLAPGASYEQYF. The CDR3 coding sequence is TGCGCCAGCAGCTTGGCTCCGGGGGCCTCCTACGAGCAGTACTTC. Looking up the rest from reference TRBV5-1 and TRBJ2-7 gives the full variable domain: KAGVTQTPRYLIKTRGQQVTLSCSPISGHRSVSWYQQTPGQGLQFLFEYFSETQRNKGNFPGRFSGRQFSNSRSEMNVSTLELGDSALYLCASSLAPGASYEQYFGPGTRLTVT.

The chain joins TRBV18 to TRBJ2-3; 8 bases agree with TRBD2. The CDR3 sequence is 20 residues long. Trimming cost V 1 base and J 1 base; bases outside gene matches: 16. The germline CDR1 and CDR2 sequences are KGHSH and LQKENI. The CDR3 loop reads CASSPRGLAAGDSGTDTQYF. As DNA, the CDR3 is TGTGCCAGCTCACCACGTGGACTAGCAGCGGGAGACAGCGGCACAGATACGCAGTATTTT.

V gene TRBV11-3 combines with J gene TRBJ2-5; D ambiguous. The germline gives CDR1 SGHNT, CDR2 YENEEA. Trimming took off 5 bases at V and 1 base at J, with 11 bases between the two ends. The CDR3 spans 14 residues. CDR3 amino acids: CASSPGRLQETQYF. Here the CDR3 DNA reads TGTGCCAGCAGCCCCGGCAGGCTCCAAGAGACCCAGTACTTC.

The rearrangement joins TRBV11-3 to TRBJ2-7; D remains ambiguous. Germline V CDR1 and CDR2: SGHNT, YENEEA. There are 13 residues in the CDR3. The ends were cut back, 1 base at V and 5 bases at J, with 9 bases in the middle. The CDR3 nucleotides are TGTGCCAGCAGCTTAGTAGGCACCGACGAGCAGTACTTC. This encodes CASSLVGTDEQYF.

The chain carries TRBV19 and TRBJ2-3; 7 nucleotides agree with TRBD2. The CDR3 consists of 14 residues. The germline V gene has CDR1 LNHDA and CDR2 SQIVND (reference sequence). V trimming: 7 bases; J trimming: 6 bases; junction bases outside the gene matches: 10. DNA of the CDR3: TGTGCCAGTACTCCTCTAGCGGAGGGGGATACGCAGTATTTT. Protein sequence: CASTPLAEGDTQYF.

The rearrangement links TRBV9 to TRBJ2-6; D uncertain. The CDR3 is 14 residues long. Germline V lookup: CDR1 SGDLS, CDR2 YYNGEE. V was clipped by 6 bases and J by 2 bases, with 9 bases between them. CDR3: CASTPDAGANVLTF. The CDR3 bases are TGTGCCAGCACCCCGGACGCTGGGGCCAACGTCCTGACTTTC.

The chain uses TRBV6-1 and TRBJ1-2; D is unclear. This CDR3 is built from 12 residues. The V end lost 4 bases, the J end lost 8 bases, and 11 bases lay between the germline ends. Germline V gene data show CDR1 as MNHNS and CDR2 as SASEGT. This chain's CDR3 is CASSAVVVGYTF. The CDR3 coding sequence is TGTGCCAGCAGTGCAGTTGTCGTGGGCTACACCTTC.

The CDR3 loop is CASSFLAFNTDTQYF. CDR3 bases: TGTGCCAGCAGCTTTCTAGCATTCAACACAGATACGCAGTATTTT. The V call is TRBV7-2, the J call TRBJ2-3, with D possibly being TRBD2 (5 bases). The CDR3 contains 15 residues. Germline CDR1 and CDR2: SGHTA and FQGNSA. Trimming left V 3 bases short and J 2 bases short, with 12 bases between.

The count of this clone is one. The chain joins TRBV6-4 to TRBJ2-3; perhaps TRBD1 as D (5 bases). V lost 6 bases, J lost 2 bases, and 12 bases lay in between. CDR3 size: 14 residues. Germline V gene sequence: CDR1 MRHNA, CDR2 SNTAGT. The CDR3 nucleotides are TGTGCCAGCAGCCCGACAGACTCCACAGATACGCAGTATTTT. Translation gives CASSPTDSTDTQYF.

The V and J genes are TRBV7-9 and TRBJ1-4, with D hard to call. Germline V gene data show CDR1 as SEHNR and CDR2 as FQNEAQ (reference sequence). V gave up 5 bases and J gave up 4 bases, with 11 bases separating them. CDR3 length: 14 residues. CDR3 amino acids: CASSLDTFNEKLFF. The CDR3 DNA reads as TGTGCCAGCAGCCTAGACACTTTTAATGAAAAACTGTTTTTT. The full variable domain, its missing parts supplied by reference TRBV7-9 and TRBJ1-4, is DTGVSQNPRHKITKRGQNVTFRCDPISEHNRLYWYRQTLGQGPEFLTYFQNEAQLEKSRLLSDRFSAERPKGSFSTLEIQRTEQGDSAMYLCASSLDTFNEKLFFGSGTQLSVL.

V and J are TRBV6-4 and TRBJ1-1; D uncertain. V dropped 4 bases and J dropped 1 base, with 7 bases sitting between them. Germline assignment: CDR1 MRHNA and CDR2 SNTAGT. This CDR3 has 13 residues. The CDR3 sequence: CASSVAQNTEAFF. CDR3 DNA sequence: TGTGCCAGCAGTGTGGCCCAGAACACTGAAGCTTTCTTT.

The V and J genes are TRBV15 and TRBJ1-1, with D unclear. The V gene lost 0 bases and the J gene lost 4 bases, with 12 bases spanning the gap. CDR3 size: 15 residues. Germline CDR1 and CDR2: LNHNV and YYDKDF (reference sequence). As DNA, the CDR3 is TGTGCCACCAGCAGAGATTTGGGTTCTCCCACTGAAGCTTTCTTT. This codes for CATSRDLGSPTEAFF.

In this sample, this clone turned up once. This chain links TRBV30 with TRBJ1-6; D perhaps matches TRBD1 (5 bases). The CDR3 is 14 amino acids. Between the trimmed V and J ends, which lost 2 bases and 2 bases, there was a span of 7 bases. CDR1 is GTSNPN, CDR2 SVGIG, per germline (reference sequence). DNA of the CDR3: TGTGCCTGGAGTCAGGGTCCCTATAATTCACCCCTCCACTTT. Its translation: CAWSQGPYNSPLHF.

The rearrangement joins TRBV5-4 to TRBJ2-7; 8 positions match TRBD1. The CDR3 has 13 amino acids. Germline assignment: CDR1 SGHNT and CDR2 YYREEE (reference sequence). Losses at the gene ends were 4 bases for V and 6 bases for J; bases not matched to a gene: 6. The CDR3 protein is CASSQDRVGEQYF. The CDR3 DNA is TGTGCCAGCAGCCAGGACAGGGTCGGCGAGCAGTACTTC.

This chain uses TRBV7-3 with TRBJ2-1; D uncertain. CDR3 length: 15 amino acids. V lost 5 bases and J 0 bases, leaving 11 bases between the germline ends. The germline CDR1 and CDR2 sequences are SGHTA and FQGTGA. CDR3 bases: TGTGCCAGCAGCCCACGGACGAGCTCCTACAATGAGCAGTTCTTC. Translated: CASSPRTSSYNEQFF.

V and J are TRBV11-3 and TRBJ2-5, with TRBD1 matching over 9 bases. Germline assignment: CDR1 SGHNT and CDR2 YENEEA. The CDR3 is made up of 16 amino acids. Trimming took 3 bases from V and 3 from J; bases not matched to a gene: 8. The CDR3 loop is CASSFHGQGPEETQYF. The CDR3 nucleotides read TGTGCCAGCAGCTTTCACGGACAGGGGCCCGAAGAGACCCAGTACTTC.

This clone occurred once. The chain combines TRBV10-2 with TRBJ2-7, with 13 bases aligning to TRBD2. V gave up 3 bases and J gave up 3 bases; unmatched junction bases: 11. Germline V gene data show CDR1 as WSHSY and CDR2 as SAAADI. This CDR3 has 18 residues. This chain's CDR3 is CASSDPGLAGSRGYEQYF. As DNA, the CDR3 is TGCGCCAGCAGTGATCCGGGACTAGCGGGATCAAGGGGCTACGAGCAGTACTTC.

The V and J genes are TRBV4-1 and TRBJ2-3, with TRBD2 matching 11 bases. V lost 5 bases, J lost 4 bases, and 11 bases stayed unmatched. The germline gives CDR1 MGHRA, CDR2 YSYEKL. This CDR3 contains 17 residues. The CDR3 nucleotides are TGCGCCAGCAGCTTCACCCTCATAGCGGGGGGGGCAGATACGCAGTATTTT. This encodes CASSFTLIAGGADTQYF.

The chain joins TRBV21-1 to TRBJ2-2; the table's D call, TRBD2, has no DNA check behind it. TRBV21-1 is tagged as a pseudogene. CDR3 size: 14 residues. CDR3 protein: CASEAANDTGELFF. In DNA, the CDR3 is TGTGCCAGCGAAGCGGCCAATGATACCGGGGAGCTGTTTTTT.

The chain recombines TRBV10-2 with TRBJ2-3, with TRBD2 matching over 10 bases. The length of the CDR3 is 15 residues. Per the germline V gene, CDR1 is WSHSY and CDR2 is SAAADI. The ends lost 5 bases at V and 1 base at J; junction bases unmatched: 3. The CDR3 protein is CASSTGTSGTDTQYF. The CDR3 region has the DNA TGCGCCAGCAGTACCGGGACTAGCGGCACAGATACGCAGTATTTT.

The chain has TRBV5-1 and TRBJ1-2, with 11 bases lining up with TRBD1. The CDR3 covers 18 residues. CDR1 is SGHRS and CDR2 is YFSETQ in the germline V gene. V lost 4 bases, J lost 8 bases, and 19 bases stayed unmatched. This chain's CDR3 is CASSPPGQGARGAGGYTF. CDR3 nucleotides: TGCGCCAGCAGCCCCCCCGGACAGGGGGCCCGAGGGGCTGGAGGCTACACCTTC. Full variable domain (rest looked up from reference TRBV5-1 and TRBJ1-2): KAGVTQTPRYLIKTRGQQVTLSCSPISGHRSVSWYQQTPGQGLQFLFEYFSETQRNKGNFPGRFSGRQFSNSRSEMNVSTLELGDSALYLCASSPPGQGARGAGGYTFGSGTRLTVV.

This chain connects TRBV6-1 to TRBJ1-1; D not certain. Germline V lookup: CDR1 MNHNS, CDR2 SASEGT. V lost 9 bases to trimming and J lost 0 bases, with 5 bases between them. There are 11 residues in the CDR3. In DNA, the CDR3 is TGTGCCAGTATAGTGAACACTGAAGCTTTCTTT. It specifies CASIVNTEAFF.

The count of this clone is one. CDR3 loop: CASRIVAAGQGGAKNIQYF. CDR3 nucleotide sequence: TGTGCCAGCAGGATAGTGGCCGCGGGACAGGGGGGAGCCAAAAACATTCAGTACTTC. This rearrangement joins TRBV2 to TRBJ2-4; 11 bases map to TRBD1. This CDR3 has 19 amino acids. CDR1 and CDR2 (germline): SNHLY, FYNNEI. With 6 bases clipped from V and 0 bases from J, the junction kept 13 bases outside the gene matches.